This entry is about one T cell receptor beta chain. No cognate antigen has been identified for it. Within one base of it there is no much larger clone, and no base qualities were kept. The V and J ends are trimmed by 0 bases and 0 bases, leaving 7 bases between them. The CDR3 has 15 amino acids, counting the end cysteine and phenylalanine. The CDR3 DNA has 45 bases and is translated from base 1. Per the germline V gene, LGHNA is the CDR1 and YNFKEQ is the CDR2. The source of the sample is a study of Ad26.COV2.S vaccination and SARS-CoV-2 variants (dated by TCRdb to the early 2020s). For the wider study: Donors in the vaccine arm were drawn from COV1001, a phase I-IIa trial of Ad26.COV2.S in healthy adults that was multicentre, randomized, double-blind and placebo-controlled. Ad26.COV2.S was administered intramuscularly at a dose of 5x10^10 or 1x10^11 viral particles, either as one shot or as two shots given 56 days apart. Sequencing of the TCRbeta repertoire served to evaluate the specificity and breadth of SARS-CoV-2-reactive T cell receptors following Ad26.COV2.S vaccination. The TCR-sequenced set comprised approximately 30 samples: 19 Ad26.COV2.S vaccine recipients, 5 placebo recipients and 8 SARS-CoV-2 convalescent individuals. Participants in the trial were split at random into five groups of five each, receiving low-dose or high-dose Ad26.COV2.S once or twice, or else placebo on both occasions. Investigators did not know the trial group allocation while performing experiments and assessing outcomes.

What this sample's treatment or condition label stands for: around 19 received Ad26.COV2.S at low or high dose, single or two shots; about five received placebo; per-sample allocation not given. For vaccine and placebo recipients, repertoires were sequenced using samples collected on day 63 after the first injection. Cohort 1b enrolled around 23 adults aged 18-55 years at a single site in Boston, USA, between 29 July and 7 August 2020. Ad26.COV2.S was a replication-incompetent adenovirus type 26 vector that expressed a prefusion-stabilized SARS-CoV-2 spike protein derived from the original Wuhan strain. TCRbeta CDR3 regions were sequenced with the immunoSEQ Assay. After extraction, genomic DNA underwent amplification by bias-controlled multiplex PCR, followed by high-throughput sequencing. Per the original workflow: Collapsing and filtering of sequences were performed to quantify the absolute abundance of each unique TCRbeta CDR3 region. T cell fraction was estimated by normalizing TCRbeta template counts to usable DNA, which was measured by amplifying reference genes present in all nucleated cells. Repertoire TCRs were annotated as SARS-CoV-2-specific by exact matching of V gene, CDR3 amino acid sequence and J gene to a known reactive TCR set. The reference SARS-CoV-2 TCR set came from MIRA and was filtered for enrichment in COVID-19-positive ImmuneCODE repertoires, removing public or cross-reactive TCRs. Using the MIRA antigens, annotated TCRs were further analysed by specific ORF or by position within an ORF. Breadth was defined as annotated unique rearrangements over total unique productive rearrangements; depth was the summed frequency of those rearrangements. Two-sided Wilcoxon rank-sum tests were applied when comparing TCR breadth between groups. The source is immuneACCESS, and TCRdb retained only in-frame sequences with V and J called. Part of the clones is not carried over; for the studies checked, unresolved V genes explain less than half of this, and the remainder is unexplained. That table gives V, J and clone size, and the DNA gave D and trimming. The sample includes about 680,000 clones, with 80% to 90% observed a single time. About 1.5% of the sample goes to the ten largest clones.

The paper's findings and limits, for the study overall: Comparable non-spike TCR breadth was observed between vaccine and placebo recipients, consistent with only spike being contained in the vaccine. Higher spike-specific TCR breadth was observed in Ad26.COV2.S recipients than in placebo recipients (P = 0.0014). The study was not powered to compare responses between vaccine doses or regimens. The authors noted that the TCR breadth and depth analyses may have underestimated total T cell responses. Substantial breadth of spike-specific CD8+ and CD4+ T cell responses was reported after vaccination.

The source of this sequence is a person aged 18-65 years who received the Ad26.COV2.S COVID-19 vaccine or a placebo. This material consisted of peripheral blood, taken in a trial of Ad26.COV2.S vaccine versus placebo. This sequence uses TRBV4-2 and TRBJ2-3, with no confident D gene call. Here the CDR3 is given as CASSQDLLSTDTQYF. The DNA reads TGTGCCAGCAGCCAAGATCTCTTGAGCACAGATACGCAGTATTTT.